Following are 29 T cell receptor beta chains from one sample sequenced in a study of cytomegalovirus exposure and HLA in healthy donors. The PCR contained 60 Vbeta and 13 Jbeta primers. The assay was immunoSEQ multiplex PCR, and TCRdb's table has in-frame clones only and misses some. The sample consists of under 200,000 clones, roughly four fifths of them appearing once. The sequenced material came from PBMCs. The receptor source for this set is a young man in good health and CMV-seronegative.

This chain joins TRBV30 and TRBJ2-7, with D perhaps TRBD2 (5 bases). With 7 bases removed from V and 1 base from J, the gap between germline ends came to 8 bases. The CDR3 has 11 residues. From germline, CDR1 is GTSNPN and CDR2 SVGIG (reference sequence). CDR3 region: CALGLSYEQYF. As DNA, the CDR3 is TGTGCCTTAGGACTTTCCTACGAGCAGTACTTC.

The J gene is TRBJ2-7, the V gene TRBV7-6, with TRBD1 identical over 12 bases. Germline lookup yields CDR1 SGHVS and CDR2 FNYEAQ. V gave up 5 bases and J gave up 5 bases; unmatched junction bases: 4. This CDR3 spans 14 amino acids. CDR3 protein: CASSQGQGADEQYF. The CDR3 DNA is TGTGCCAGCAGCCAGGGACAGGGGGCGGACGAGCAGTACTTC.

J is TRBJ2-2 and V is TRBV6-6; 8 positions match TRBD2. CDR1 MNHNY and CDR2 SVGAGI come from the germline V gene (reference sequence). This CDR3 contains 13 residues. Germline trimming cut 5 bases from V and 8 bases from J; bases unmatched to any gene: 4. In DNA, the CDR3 is TGTGCCAGCAGTCAGGCGGGGGGTGGGGAGCTGTTTTTT. It codes for CASSQAGGGELFF.

This chain uses TRBV6-5 with TRBJ2-5; 10 nucleotides line up with TRBD1. This CDR3 region has 15 residues. CDR1 and CDR2 from the germline V gene are MNHEY and SVGAGI. V lost 6 bases, J lost 4 bases, and 8 bases stayed unmatched. The CDR3 DNA is TGTGCCAGCAGCGGCGCGCGGACAGGGGGAGAGACCCAGTACTTC. Translation: CASSGARTGGETQYF.

The V and J genes are TRBV21-1 and TRBJ2-1; the tabulated D call, TRBD2, remains unverified against the DNA. TRBV21-1 is listed as a pseudogene. This CDR3 comprises 17 residues. CDR3 sequence (DNA): TGTGCCAGCAGCCCCCGGCTAGCGGGGAACCTATACAATGAGCAGTTCTTC. It specifies CASSPRLAGNLYNEQFF.

The chain is built from TRBV29-1 and TRBJ1-2, with D unresolved. Deletions cut 7 bases from V and 1 base from J, with 7 bases between. The germline gives CDR1 SQVTM, CDR2 ANQGSEA. The CDR3 spans 11 residues. The CDR3 bases are TGCAGCGCGAGGGATAACTATGGCTACACCTTC. Its protein product is CSARDNYGYTF.

The table lists this clone with a few counts. The chain carries TRBV7-9 and TRBJ1-2, with 7 bases lining up with TRBD1. Germline CDR1 reads SEHNR; CDR2 reads FQNEAQ (reference sequence). V dropped 5 bases and J dropped 6; count of bases not matched to a gene: 15. This CDR3 has 16 residues. The CDR3 DNA reads as TGTGCCAGCAGCGCATCTACCTCAGGGGGGAGAGATGGCTACACCTTC. This codes for CASSASTSGGRDGYTF.

The chain employs TRBV7-9 and TRBJ1-3; 7 bases agree with TRBD1. J gave up 0 bases and V 3 bases, and 5 bases lay outside the gene matches. The V gene's germline CDR1 is SEHNR and CDR2 FQNEAQ (reference sequence). There are 16 residues in the CDR3. Here the CDR3 DNA reads TGTGCCAGCAGCTTGACCGGGACAGCCTCTGGAAACACCATATATTTT. Protein: CASSLTGTASGNTIYF.

The chain carries TRBV5-1 and TRBJ1-6; D possibly corresponds to TRBD1 (5 bases). The germline gives CDR1 SGHRS, CDR2 YFSETQ. CDR3 length: 15 residues. Trimming removed 2 bases from V and 8 bases from J, with 14 bases in between. CDR3 sequence reads: CASSFRDGGDSPLHF. The DNA for the CDR3 is TGCGCCAGCAGCTTCCGGGACGGAGGGGATTCACCCCTCCACTTT.

This clone came up once. The chain is built from TRBV7-9 and TRBJ1-5, with 10 bases matching TRBD1. Germline V lookup: CDR1 SEHNR, CDR2 FQNEAQ (reference sequence). V shed 5 bases, J shed 7 bases, and the junction held 14 bases outside the gene matches. CDR3 length equals 17 residues. Here the CDR3 reads CASSLYLGQGVDQPQHF. CDR3 DNA sequence: TGTGCCAGCAGCCTCTACCTCGGACAGGGGGTTGACCAGCCCCAGCATTTT.

Points on this clone: Sequence at one end of the junction differs from germline and may be a read error. This rearrangement joins TRBV11-2 to TRBJ2-5, with 12 bases identical to TRBD1. Germline-derived CDR1 and CDR2 are SGHAT and FQNNGV. This CDR3 spans 16 amino acids. The CDR3 DNA is TGCGCCAGCAGCCAAGATCGGGGACAGGGGGCGGAGACCCAGTACTTC. It translates to CASSQDRGQGAETQYF.

V and J are TRBV7-2 and TRBJ2-5, with 8 bases fitting TRBD1. CDR3 length equals 14 residues. Unmatched junction bases numbered 8, after V lost 6 bases and J lost 5 bases. The germline V gene has CDR1 SGHTA and CDR2 FQGNSA. The CDR3 sequence is CASSFQGARETQYF. CDR3 nucleotide sequence: TGTGCCAGCAGTTTTCAGGGGGCTCGGGAGACCCAGTACTTC.

The CDR3, as DNA: TGTGCCAGCAGTGGACTAGCGGGAACTTACACAGATACGCAGTATTTT. As protein: CASSGLAGTYTDTQYF. V usage is TRBV2 and J usage is TRBJ2-3, with TRBD2 identical over 11 bases. The CDR3 runs 16 residues. Losses at the gene ends were 4 bases for V and 2 bases for J; bases not matched to a gene: 5. CDR1 and CDR2 from the germline V gene are SNHLY and FYNNEI.

The V and J genes are TRBV29-1 and TRBJ1-1; 7 nucleotides match TRBD1. The V gene end was trimmed by 4 bases and the J gene end by 10 bases; junction bases not matched to a gene: 6. Germline V lookup: CDR1 SQVTM, CDR2 ANQGSEA. The CDR3 consists of 11 residues. The CDR3 spells CSVVDRVRAFF. DNA of the CDR3: TGCAGCGTTGTAGACAGGGTCAGAGCTTTCTTT.

The V call is TRBV5-4, the J call TRBJ2-7; 10 bases match TRBD2. Germline V lookup: CDR1 SGHNT, CDR2 YYREEE (reference sequence). After removal of 2 bases from V and 1 base from J, the junction contained 3 bases not matched to a gene. This CDR3 region has 15 residues. This CDR3 is CASSFGGLASYEQYF. The CDR3 region has the DNA TGTGCCAGCAGCTTTGGGGGACTAGCGTCCTACGAGCAGTACTTC.

V usage is TRBV30 and J usage is TRBJ2-1, with 7 positions matching TRBD2. The CDR3 has 14 residues. CDR1 is GTSNPN, CDR2 SVGIG, per germline (reference sequence). The CDR3 region is CGRAPGRPYNEQFF. CDR3 sequence (DNA): TGTGGCCGGGCTCCCGGGAGGCCCTACAATGAGCAGTTCTTC.

This clone appeared a single time. The rearrangement joins TRBV28 to TRBJ2-7; 11 positions match TRBD2. Germline V CDR1 and CDR2: MDHEN, SYDVKM. CDR3 length: 16 amino acids. The V and J ends lost 1 base and 1 base, in that order; junction bases with no gene match: 3. CDR3 sequence (DNA): TGTGCCAGCAGTTTATCCGGGACTAGCGGATCCTACGAGCAGTACTTC. This translates into CASSLSGTSGSYEQYF. Full variable domain (missing parts from reference TRBV28 and TRBJ2-7): DVKVTQSSRYLVKRTGEKVFLECVQDMDHENMFWYRQDPGLGLRLIYFSYDVKMKEKGDIPEGYSVSREKKERFSLILESASTNQTSMYLCASSLSGTSGSYEQYFGPGTRLTVT.

In DNA, the CDR3 is TGTGCCAGCAGTCAAGTAGGGGGCAATCAGCCCCAGCATTTT. Its translation is CASSQVGGNQPQHF. This rearrangement joins TRBV5-8 to TRBJ1-5, with TRBD1 as a possible D gene (5 bases). The germline CDR1 and CDR2 sequences are SGHTS and YDEGEE. CDR3 length: 14 residues. With 5 bases removed from V and 2 bases from J, the gap between germline ends came to 11 bases.

The rearrangement joins TRBV28 to TRBJ2-1; the D gene is possibly TRBD2 (6 bases). Between the trimmed V and J ends, which lost 4 bases and 6 bases, there was a span of 13 bases. CDR1 and CDR2 from the germline V gene are MDHEN and SYDVKM. The CDR3 extends over 14 amino acids. The CDR3 here is CASSSGTVFNEQFF. The CDR3 DNA reads TGTGCCAGCAGTTCCGGGACTGTGTTCAATGAGCAGTTCTTC.

This sequence joins TRBV7-2 and TRBJ1-5; TRBD1 is a possible D gene (5 bases). There are 15 residues in the CDR3. Germline V gene lookup returns CDR1 SGHTA and CDR2 FQGNSA. V was trimmed by 5 bases and J by 15 bases, leaving 26 bases between them. The CDR3 DNA follows: TGTGCCAGCAGCGCTCAGGGTCTTGAGAGCCTCGCGCCGCATTTT. Its translation is CASSAQGLESLAPHF.

This chain connects TRBV5-1 to TRBJ2-1; D is uncertain. Trimming removed 4 bases from V and 10 bases from J, with 15 bases in between. CDR1 is SGHRS and CDR2 is YFSETQ in the germline V gene. The CDR3 is made up of 13 amino acids. DNA of the CDR3: TGCGCCAGCAGCCAAGCTAGTTCTGGGGAGCAGTTCTTC. It specifies CASSQASSGEQFF.

J is TRBJ1-1 and V is TRBV6-1; D remains unclear. The V gene's germline CDR1 is MNHNS and CDR2 SASEGT. Between the trimmed V and J ends, which lost 2 bases and 10 bases, there was a span of 11 bases. The CDR3 runs to 12 residues. Here the CDR3 DNA reads TGTGCCAGCAGTGAATATCGCGAGGCAGCTTTCTTT. Amino acid sequence: CASSEYREAAFF.

This chain connects TRBV7-2 to TRBJ2-1; 9 bases align to TRBD1. The CDR3 runs 18 residues. The germline gives CDR1 SGHTA, CDR2 FQGNSA. V lost 4 bases, J lost 4 bases, and 14 bases stayed unmatched. Here the CDR3 DNA reads TGTGCCAGCAGCTCCCACCTGGACAGGGGTCAACCTTACAATGAGCAGTTCTTC. Translated, it gives CASSSHLDRGQPYNEQFF.

Points on this clone: Other DNA sequences from this sample encode an identical CDR3 as well. The chain uses TRBV28 and TRBJ1-5, with a possible D match to TRBD1 (5 bases). In germline, CDR1 is MDHEN, CDR2 SYDVKM. This CDR3 is built from 14 residues. V gave up 8 bases and J gave up 0 bases, with 11 bases separating them. The CDR3 DNA reads as TGTGCCAGCCGTAGGGGTAGTAGCAATCAGCCCCAGCATTTT. Translating gives CASRRGSSNQPQHF.

V is TRBV9 and J is TRBJ2-1; D not certain. CDR1 SGDLS and CDR2 YYNGEE come from the germline V gene. V was pared by 0 bases and J by 8 bases, with 12 bases between. CDR3 length: 14 residues. In DNA form, the CDR3 reads TGTGCCAGCAGCGTAGGTTCCGTGCCAGATGAGCAGTTCTTC. Encoded protein: CASSVGSVPDEQFF.

The chain combines TRBV6-1 with TRBJ2-2, with no clear D. The CDR3 extends over 13 amino acids. From germline, CDR1 is MNHNS and CDR2 SASEGT. V lost 2 bases and J 6 bases, leaving 7 bases between the germline ends. CDR3: CASSEQFPGELFF. The CDR3 bases are TGTGCCAGCAGTGAACAGTTCCCCGGGGAGCTGTTTTTT.

This clone occurred once. V gene TRBV4-1 combines with J gene TRBJ1-2; 11 nucleotides line up with TRBD1. The trim removed 1 base at V and 4 bases at J, leaving 11 bases unmatched. This CDR3 contains 18 residues. CDR1 is MGHRA, CDR2 YSYEKL, per germline. The CDR3 here is CASSQAWTGGGVGYGYTF. CDR3 in DNA: TGCGCCAGCAGCCAAGCGTGGACAGGGGGCGGTGTAGGCTATGGCTACACCTTC.

The V call is TRBV6-1, the J call TRBJ2-7, with TRBD1 as a possible D gene (6 bases). The CDR3 is 16 residues long. Trimming took off 2 bases at V and 6 bases at J, with 20 bases between the two ends. Germline V CDR1 and CDR2: MNHNS, SASEGT. CDR3: CASSEPVGQGMGEQYF. CDR3 bases: TGTGCCAGCAGTGAACCGGTAGGGCAGGGGATGGGCGAGCAGTACTTC.

With respect to this clone: The junction departs from germline at one end; a sequencing error may be responsible. V and J are TRBV18 and TRBJ2-7, with TRBD1 matching over 9 bases. This CDR3 has 18 residues. Germline V lookup: CDR1 KGHSH, CDR2 LQKENI. CDR3 sequence (DNA): TGTGCCAGCTCCCCACGGACAAATACGGGACAGGGTGTCGACGAGCAGTACTTC. It translates to CASSPRTNTGQGVDEQYF.